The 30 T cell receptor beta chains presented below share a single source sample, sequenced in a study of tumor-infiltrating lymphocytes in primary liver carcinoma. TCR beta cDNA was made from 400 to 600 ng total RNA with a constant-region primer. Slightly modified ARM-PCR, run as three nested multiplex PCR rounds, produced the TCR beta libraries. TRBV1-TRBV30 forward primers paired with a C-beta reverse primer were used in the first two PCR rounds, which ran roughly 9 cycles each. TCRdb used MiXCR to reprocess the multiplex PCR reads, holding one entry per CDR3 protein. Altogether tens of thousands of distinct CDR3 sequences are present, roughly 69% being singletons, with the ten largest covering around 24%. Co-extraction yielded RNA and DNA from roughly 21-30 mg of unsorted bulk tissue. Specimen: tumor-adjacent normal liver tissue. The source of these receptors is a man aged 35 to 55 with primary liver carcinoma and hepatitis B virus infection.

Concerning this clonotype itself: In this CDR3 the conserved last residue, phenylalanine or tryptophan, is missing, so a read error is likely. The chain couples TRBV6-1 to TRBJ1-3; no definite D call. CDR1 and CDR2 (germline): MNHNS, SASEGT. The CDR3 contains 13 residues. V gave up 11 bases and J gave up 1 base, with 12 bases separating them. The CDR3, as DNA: TGTGCCTCGGTGGACCGTTCTGGAAACACCATATATCTT. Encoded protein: CASVDRSGNTIYL.

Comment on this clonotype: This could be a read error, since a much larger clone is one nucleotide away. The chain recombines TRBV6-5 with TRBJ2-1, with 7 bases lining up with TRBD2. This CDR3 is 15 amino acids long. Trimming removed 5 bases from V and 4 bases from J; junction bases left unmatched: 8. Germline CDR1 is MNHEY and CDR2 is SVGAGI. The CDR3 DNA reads TGTGCCAGCAGTCCCTCGACCGGGGGGTACAATGAGCAGTTCTTC. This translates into CASSPSTGGYNEQFF.

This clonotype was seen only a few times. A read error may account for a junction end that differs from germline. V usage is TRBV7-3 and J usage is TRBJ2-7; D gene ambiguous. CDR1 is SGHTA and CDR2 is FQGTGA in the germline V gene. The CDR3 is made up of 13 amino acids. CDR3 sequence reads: CANSLNRAHEQYF. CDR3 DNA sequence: TGTGCCAACAGCTTAAATCGGGCTCACGAGCAGTACTTC.

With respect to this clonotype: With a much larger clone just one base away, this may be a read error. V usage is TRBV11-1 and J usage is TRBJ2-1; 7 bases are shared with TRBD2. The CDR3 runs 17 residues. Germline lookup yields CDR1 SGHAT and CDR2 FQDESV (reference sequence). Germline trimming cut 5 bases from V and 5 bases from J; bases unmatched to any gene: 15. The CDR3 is CASSLGLTGEVDNEQFF. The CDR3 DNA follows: TGTGCCAGCAGCCTGGGACTAACGGGAGAAGTTGACAATGAGCAGTTCTTC.

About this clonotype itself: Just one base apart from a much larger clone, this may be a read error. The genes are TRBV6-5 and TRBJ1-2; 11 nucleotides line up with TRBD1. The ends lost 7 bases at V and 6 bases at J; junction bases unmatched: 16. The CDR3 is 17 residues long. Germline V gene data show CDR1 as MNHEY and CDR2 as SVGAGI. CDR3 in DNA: TGTGCCAGCAAGGGGGGACAGGGGGATCGATTCGGCCATGGCTACACCTTC. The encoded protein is CASKGGQGDRFGHGYTF.

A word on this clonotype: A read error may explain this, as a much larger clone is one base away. The CDR3 is CASRGDRANTGELFF. DNA of the CDR3: TGCGCCAGCAGGGGAGACAGGGCGAACACCGGGGAGCTGTTTTTT. The chain carries TRBV10-1 and TRBJ2-2; 7 positions agree with TRBD1. Germline V gene sequence: CDR1 WNHNN, CDR2 SYGVQD (reference sequence). The V and J ends lost 6 bases and 0 bases, in that order; junction bases with no gene match: 4. CDR3 length: 15 amino acids.

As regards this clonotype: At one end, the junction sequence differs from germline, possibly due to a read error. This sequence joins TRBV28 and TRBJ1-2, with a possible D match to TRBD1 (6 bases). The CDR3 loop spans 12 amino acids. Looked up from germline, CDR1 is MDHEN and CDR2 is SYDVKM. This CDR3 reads CASNYYSGGYAF. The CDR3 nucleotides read TGTGCCAGCAACTACTATAGCGGGGGCTACGCCTTC.

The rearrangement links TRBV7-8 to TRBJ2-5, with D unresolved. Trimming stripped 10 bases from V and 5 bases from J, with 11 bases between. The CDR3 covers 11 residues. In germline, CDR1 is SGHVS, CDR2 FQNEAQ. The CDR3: CANGLGETQYF. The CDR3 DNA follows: TGTGCCAACGGCCTAGGGGAGACCCAGTACTTC.

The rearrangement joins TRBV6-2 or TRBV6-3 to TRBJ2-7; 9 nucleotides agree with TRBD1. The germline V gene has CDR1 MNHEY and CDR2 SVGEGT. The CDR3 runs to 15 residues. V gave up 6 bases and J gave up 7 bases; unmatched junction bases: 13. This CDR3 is CASRNYRDRDYEQYF. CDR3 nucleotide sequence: TGTGCCAGCAGGAACTACCGGGACAGGGACTATGAGCAGTACTTC.

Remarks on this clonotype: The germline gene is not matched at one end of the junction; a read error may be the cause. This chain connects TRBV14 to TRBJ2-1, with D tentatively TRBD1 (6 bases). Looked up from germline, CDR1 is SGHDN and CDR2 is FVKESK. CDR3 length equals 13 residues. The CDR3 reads CSSSYRTGWGQFF. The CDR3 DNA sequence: TGTTCCAGCAGCTACCGTACAGGGTGGGGGCAGTTCTTC.

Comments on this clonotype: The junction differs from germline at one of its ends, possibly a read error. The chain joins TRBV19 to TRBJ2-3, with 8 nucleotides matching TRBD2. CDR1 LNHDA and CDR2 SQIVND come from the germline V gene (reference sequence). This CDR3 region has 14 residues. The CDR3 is CDSIAAGVSDTQYF. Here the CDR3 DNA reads TGTGACAGTATCGCAGCGGGAGTTTCAGATACGCAGTATTTT.

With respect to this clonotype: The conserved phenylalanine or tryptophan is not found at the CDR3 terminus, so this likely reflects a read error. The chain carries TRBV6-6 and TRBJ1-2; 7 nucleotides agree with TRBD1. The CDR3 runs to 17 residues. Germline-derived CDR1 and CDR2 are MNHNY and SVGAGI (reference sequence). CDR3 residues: CASSGGPGTASNYGYTI. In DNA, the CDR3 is TGTGCCAGCAGTGGGGGTCCCGGGACAGCTTCTAACTATGGTTACACCATC.

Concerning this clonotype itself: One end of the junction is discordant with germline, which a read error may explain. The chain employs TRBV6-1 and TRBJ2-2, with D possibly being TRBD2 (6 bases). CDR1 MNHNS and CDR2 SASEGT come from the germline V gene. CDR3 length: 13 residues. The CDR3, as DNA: TGTGTCAGCAAGTTAGGAGGGGCTGGGGAGCTGTTTTTT. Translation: CVSKLGGAGELFF.

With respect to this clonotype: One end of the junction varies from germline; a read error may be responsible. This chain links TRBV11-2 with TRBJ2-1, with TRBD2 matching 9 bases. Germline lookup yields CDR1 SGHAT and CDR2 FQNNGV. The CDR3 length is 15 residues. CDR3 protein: CASSLAGRSYYEELF. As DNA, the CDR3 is TGTGCCAGCAGCCTAGCGGGAAGGTCCTACTATGAGGAGCTCTTC.

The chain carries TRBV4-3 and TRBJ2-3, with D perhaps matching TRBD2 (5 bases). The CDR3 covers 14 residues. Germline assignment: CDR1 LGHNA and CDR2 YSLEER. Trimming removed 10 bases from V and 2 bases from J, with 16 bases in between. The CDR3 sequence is CANTQALATDTQYF. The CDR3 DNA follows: TGCGCCAACACCCAAGCCCTAGCCACAGATACGCAGTATTTT.

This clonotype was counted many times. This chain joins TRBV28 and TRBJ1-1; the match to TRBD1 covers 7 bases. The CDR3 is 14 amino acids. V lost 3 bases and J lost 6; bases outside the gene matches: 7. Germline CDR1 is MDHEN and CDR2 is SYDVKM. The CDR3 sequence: CASSFPRGLSEAFF. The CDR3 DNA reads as TGTGCCAGCAGTTTCCCAAGGGGGCTATCTGAAGCTTTCTTT.

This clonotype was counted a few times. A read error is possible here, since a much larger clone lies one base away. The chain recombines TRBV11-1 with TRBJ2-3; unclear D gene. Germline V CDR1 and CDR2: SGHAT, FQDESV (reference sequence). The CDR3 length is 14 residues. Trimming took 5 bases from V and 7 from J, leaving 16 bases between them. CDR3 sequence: CASSPKGPFYTQYF. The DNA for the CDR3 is TGTGCCAGCAGCCCTAAGGGCCCGTTTTATACGCAGTATTTT.

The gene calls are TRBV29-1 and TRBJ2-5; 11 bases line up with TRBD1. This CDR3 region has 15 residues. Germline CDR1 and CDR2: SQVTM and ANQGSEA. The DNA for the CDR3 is TGCAGTATTGAAGCGGACAGGGGGCGAGCAGAGACCCAGTACTTC. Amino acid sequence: CSIEADRGRAETQYF.

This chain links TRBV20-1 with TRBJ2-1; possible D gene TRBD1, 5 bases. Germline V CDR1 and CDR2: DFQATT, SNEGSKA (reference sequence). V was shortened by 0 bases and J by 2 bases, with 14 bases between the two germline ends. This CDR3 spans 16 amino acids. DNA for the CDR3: TGCAGTGCTAGAGATATAGGGGCCCACACCTACAATGAGCAGTTCTTC. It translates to CSARDIGAHTYNEQFF.

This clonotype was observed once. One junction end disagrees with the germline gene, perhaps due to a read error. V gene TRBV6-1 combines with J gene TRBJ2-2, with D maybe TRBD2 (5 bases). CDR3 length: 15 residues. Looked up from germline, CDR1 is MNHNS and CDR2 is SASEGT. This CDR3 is CASSPIRGVTVELFF. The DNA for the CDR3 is TGTGCCAGCAGTCCGATTCGGGGAGTCACCGTGGAGCTGTTTTTT.

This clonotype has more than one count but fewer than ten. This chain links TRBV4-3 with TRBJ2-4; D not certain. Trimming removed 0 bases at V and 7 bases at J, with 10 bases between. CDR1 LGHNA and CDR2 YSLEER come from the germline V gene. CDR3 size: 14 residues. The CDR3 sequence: CASSQDGLANIQYF. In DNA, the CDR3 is TGCGCCAGCAGCCAAGATGGCCTGGCGAACATTCAGTACTTC.

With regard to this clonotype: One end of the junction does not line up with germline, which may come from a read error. CDR3 DNA: TGCGCCAGCAGCCTTAGGCTAGAAGATATGAACACCTGGGAGCTGTTTTTT. The encoded protein is CASSLRLEDMNTWELFF. The chain combines TRBV4-3 with TRBJ2-2; D not resolved. The CDR3 runs to 17 residues. Per the germline V gene, CDR1 is LGHNA and CDR2 is YSLEER.

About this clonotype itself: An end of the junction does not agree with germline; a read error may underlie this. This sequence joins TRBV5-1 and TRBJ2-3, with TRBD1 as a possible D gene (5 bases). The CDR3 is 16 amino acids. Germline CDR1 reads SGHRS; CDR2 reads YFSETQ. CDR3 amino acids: CASCLTWGGSTDTQCF. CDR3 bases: TGCGCCAGCTGCCTGACTTGGGGCGGTAGCACAGATACGCAGTGTTTT.

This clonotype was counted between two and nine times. CDR3 nucleotide sequence: TGTGCCAGCAGTGAACGGTTCAGGACAGGGGGCTGGAGTTATGAAAAACTGTTTTTT. Translating it yields CASSERFRTGGWSYEKLFF. The rearrangement uses TRBV6-1 and TRBJ1-4; TRBD1 agrees at 11 bases. CDR1 MNHNS and CDR2 SASEGT come from the germline V gene. The CDR3 spans 19 residues. V trimming: 2 bases; J trimming: 6 bases; junction bases outside the gene matches: 14.

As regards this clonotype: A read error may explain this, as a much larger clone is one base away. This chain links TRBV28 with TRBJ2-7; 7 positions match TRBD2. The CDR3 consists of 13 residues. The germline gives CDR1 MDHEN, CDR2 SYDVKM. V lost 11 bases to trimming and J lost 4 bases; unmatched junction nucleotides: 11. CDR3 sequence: CACRKGGSYEQYF. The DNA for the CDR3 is TGTGCCTGCCGGAAAGGCGGGAGTTACGAGCAGTACTTC.

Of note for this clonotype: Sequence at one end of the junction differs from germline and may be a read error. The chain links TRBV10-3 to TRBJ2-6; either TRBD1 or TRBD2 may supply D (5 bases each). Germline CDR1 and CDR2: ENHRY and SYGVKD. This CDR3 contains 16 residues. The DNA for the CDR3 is TGTGTCATCAGTGAGGGCGGTTCGGACGGGACCAACGTCCTGACATTC. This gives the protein CVISEGGSDGTNVLTF.

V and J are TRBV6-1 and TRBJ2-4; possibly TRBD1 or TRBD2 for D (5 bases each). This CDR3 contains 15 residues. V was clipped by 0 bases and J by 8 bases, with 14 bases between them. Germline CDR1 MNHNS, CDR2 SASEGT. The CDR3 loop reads CASSEAPGPRDIQYF. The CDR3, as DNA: TGTGCCAGCAGTGAAGCGCCGGGGCCCCGAGACATTCAGTACTTC.

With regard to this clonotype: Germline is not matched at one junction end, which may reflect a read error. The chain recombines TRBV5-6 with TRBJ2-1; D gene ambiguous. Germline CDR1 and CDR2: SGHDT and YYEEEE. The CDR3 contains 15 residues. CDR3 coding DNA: TGTGCCAACAGCAGATATGCTACGAGTTACAATGAGCAATTCTTC. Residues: CANSRYATSYNEQFF.

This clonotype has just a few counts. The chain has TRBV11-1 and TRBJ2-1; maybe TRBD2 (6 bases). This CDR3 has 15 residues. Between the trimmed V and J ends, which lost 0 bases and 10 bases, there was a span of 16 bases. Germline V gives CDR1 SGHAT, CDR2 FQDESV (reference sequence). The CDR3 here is CASSLARMGGWEQFF. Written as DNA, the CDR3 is TGTGCCAGCAGCTTAGCGAGGATGGGAGGATGGGAGCAGTTCTTC.

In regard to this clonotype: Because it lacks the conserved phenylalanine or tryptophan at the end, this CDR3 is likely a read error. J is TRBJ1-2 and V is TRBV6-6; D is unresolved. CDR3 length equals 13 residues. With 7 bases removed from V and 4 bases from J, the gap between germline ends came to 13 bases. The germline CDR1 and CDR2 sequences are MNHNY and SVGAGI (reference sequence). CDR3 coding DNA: TGTGCCAGCATCGCGGGCGCCCTCTATGGCTACACCCTC. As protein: CASIAGALYGYTL.